Detailed here is one T cell receptor (beta chain). These data belong to a study of blood T cell repertoires in COVID-19. Study details: T cells, B-cell-depleted T cells, or PBMCs supplied cDNA or gDNA.

Authors' analysis steps: The assay estimated nucleated cells by amplifying reference gene primers. The protocol was immunoSEQ multiplex PCR, while the TCRdb copy is restricted to in-frame clones and leaves out a portion. For V, J and clone size, that table is used; D and trimming come from the DNA. The sample has approximately 94,000 clones, almost 80% seen once; the top ten hold 9.5% to 13%. The V gene's germline CDR1 is SGHVS and CDR2 FQNEAQ. The CDR3 is 17 amino acids. J was trimmed by 2 bases and V by 3 bases; bases with no gene match: 11. The source of this sequence is a woman aged 70 to 79 with acute or convalescent COVID-19. V and J are TRBV7-8 and TRBJ1-2; TRBD1 matches at 8 bases. Sequencing was performed on peripheral blood. The CDR3 DNA is TGTGCCAGCAGCTTCAACGTTGGACAGGGAACGAACTATGGCTACACCTTC. Translation gives CASSFNVGQGTNYGYTF.